This T cell receptor beta chain is from a study of blood T cell repertoires in COVID-19. On the study more broadly: The study drew acute and convalescent COVID-19 samples from the United States, Italy and Spain. T cells, B-cell-depleted T cells, or PBMCs supplied cDNA or gDNA.

In germline, CDR1 is SGHTA, CDR2 FQGNSA. Trimming took off 3 bases at V and 5 bases at J, with 13 bases between the two ends. The CDR3 has 15 amino acids. In its sample, this clone was seen a few times. Method: immunoSEQ multiplex PCR; TCRdb's copy keeps in-frame clones and lacks some. The sample carries roughly 310,000 clones, roughly 90% recorded once. Sequencing input: peripheral blood. The receptor was isolated from a woman aged 45-65 years with active or convalescent COVID-19. This chain connects TRBV7-2 to TRBJ2-2, with D possibly matching TRBD2 (5 bases). CDR3 DNA sequence: TGTGCCAGCAGCTTGTTTGAACCGGGAACCGGGGAGCTGTTTTTT. It specifies CASSLFEPGTGELFF.